Here is one T cell receptor beta chain with its context. This record belongs to a study of T cell responses to AZD1222 COVID-19 vaccine. Libraries were prepared by immunoSEQ multiplex PCR; TCRdb keeps only in-frame clonotypes and omits some of them. The sample yields roughly 140,000 clones, approximately 88% seen once. The CDR3 runs to 15 residues. Germline V gives CDR1 LGHDT, CDR2 YNNKEL (reference sequence). The V and J ends lost 6 bases and 3 bases, in that order; junction bases with no gene match: 6. The gene calls are TRBV3-1 (or the pseudogene TRBV3-2) and TRBJ2-2; TRBD1 matches 8 bases. This clonotype was obtained from an adult in good health. Sequenced material: peripheral blood, taken on day 0 of AZD1222 vaccination. CDR3 nucleotides: TGTGCCAGCAGTCCCGGGACAGGCGACACCGGGGAGCTGTTTTTT. It translates to CASSPGTGDTGELFF.